This T cell receptor (beta chain) was captured in a study of shared clonotypes between healthy human individuals. The study's findings and limits: Non-shared clonotypes had lower generation probabilities than those shared by all four donors.

As for this clone: Its antigen is not identified.

CD4+ cells underwent separation, giving CD45RA+ naive and CD45RA-negative memory subsets. The table came from immunoSEQ multiplex PCR; TCRdb's copy has only in-frame clones and leaves some out. The repertoire holds approximately 2,000,000 clones, with about 90% as singletons. The V end was cut by 0 bases, the J end by 2 bases, with 12 bases between. The length of the CDR3 is 15 residues. Germline CDR1 and CDR2: SGDLS and YYNGEE. V is TRBV9 and J is TRBJ2-7; D is perhaps TRBD2 (5 bases). Sequenced material: naive CD4+ T cells from PBMCs. Subset: CD45RA+ positively selected. This sequence originates from a man aged 18 to 30 in good health. Some clones in this sample may be carry-over from other donors' samples. DNA of the CDR3: TGTGCCAGCAGCGTAGGAAGTGGAGGTCCCTACGAGCAGTACTTC. It encodes CASSVGSGGPYEQYF.